The 10 T cell receptor beta chains listed next were all sequenced from one sample in a study of CD8+ T cells in alopecia areata. Treatment meaning: oral pan-JAK inhibitor, 5-10 mg twice daily. RNA was isolated and reverse transcribed to cDNA, the sequencing template. This table comes from immunoSEQ multiplex PCR, and its TCRdb copy is limited to in-frame clones, with some not included. The profile shows more than 150,000 clones, approximately 50% of them singletons. Sequences were derived from CD8+ T cells sorted from blood, sampled at roughly week 53, from a patient treated with tofacitinib. These receptors came from a human donor with alopecia areata.

The rearrangement joins TRBV2 to TRBJ1-1; unclear D gene. The germline V and J ends were trimmed by 6 bases and 6 bases, with 20 bases remaining between them. The CDR3 contains 15 residues. CDR1 and CDR2 (germline): SNHLY, FYNNEI. Here the CDR3 reads CASRRVGADAPEAFF. CDR3 nucleotide sequence: TGTGCCAGCAGGAGAGTGGGAGCTGACGCCCCTGAAGCTTTCTTT.

This clone was counted only a few times. The CDR3 here is CASSDPRDSNSPLHF. CDR3 in DNA: TGTGCCAGCAGTGACCCCCGGGACAGTAATTCACCCCTCCACTTT. The gene calls are TRBV2 and TRBJ1-6; 7 bases align to TRBD1. J lost 6 bases, V lost 3 bases, and 5 bases had no gene match. CDR1 and CDR2 (germline): SNHLY, FYNNEI. The CDR3 extends over 15 amino acids.

The rearrangement uses TRBV5-1 and TRBJ2-7, with 9 nucleotides matching TRBD1. Germline V gene lookup returns CDR1 SGHRS and CDR2 YFSETQ. This CDR3 has 15 residues. J was trimmed by 6 bases and V by 4 bases; bases with no gene match: 11. CDR3 region: CASSEGQGGGSEQYF. The DNA for the CDR3 is TGCGCCAGCAGCGAGGGACAGGGAGGAGGCAGCGAGCAGTACTTC.

The V call is TRBV4-3, the J call TRBJ2-5, with D possibly being TRBD1 or TRBD2 (5 bases each). The CDR3 extends over 16 amino acids. Germline CDR1 LGHNA, CDR2 YSLEER. Deletions cut 0 bases from V and 0 bases from J, with 11 bases between. The CDR3 coding sequence is TGCGCCAGCAGCCAAGATACGGGGACGTACCAAGAGACCCAGTACTTC. This translates into CASSQDTGTYQETQYF.

The chain links TRBV30 to TRBJ2-7, with no clear D. Germline CDR1 reads GTSNPN; CDR2 reads SVGIG (reference sequence). V was trimmed by 1 base and J by 2 bases, leaving 9 bases between them. This CDR3 is built from 13 residues. The CDR3 DNA is TGTGCCTGGAGTGATGTGGAACCCTACGAGCAGTACTTC. It is translated as CAWSDVEPYEQYF.

This clone was recorded at least ten times. In DNA form, the CDR3 reads TGTGCCAGCTCACCCTCGGACAGACACCAAGAGACCCAGTACTTC. Translation: CASSPSDRHQETQYF. The V gene is TRBV18, the J gene TRBJ2-5; a possible D gene is TRBD1 (6 bases). CDR1 KGHSH and CDR2 LQKENI come from the germline V gene. V shed 3 bases and J shed 0 bases, with 11 bases lying between them. The CDR3 has 15 amino acids.

A few counts support this clone. V gene TRBV6-5 combines with J gene TRBJ2-7; D ambiguous. Germline V gene data show CDR1 as MNHEY and CDR2 as SVGAGI. The CDR3 runs 14 residues. The V and J ends lost 4 bases and 2 bases respectively, with 12 bases between them. The CDR3 bases are TGTGCCAGCAGTTGGGTCAGGTCACCCTACGAGCAGTACTTC. It translates to CASSWVRSPYEQYF.

This chain joins TRBV29-1 and TRBJ2-7; 8 positions match TRBD1. The V gene's germline CDR1 is SQVTM and CDR2 ANQGSEA. V dropped 1 base and J dropped 1; count of bases not matched to a gene: 12. CDR3 length: 17 residues. This CDR3 reads CSVEVPGQGNPSYEQYF. Written as DNA, the CDR3 is TGCAGCGTTGAAGTTCCCGGACAGGGAAACCCTTCCTACGAGCAGTACTTC.

The V call is TRBV27, the J call TRBJ2-5; 10 bases align to TRBD2. This CDR3 region has 15 residues. The V and J ends lost 5 bases and 2 bases, in that order; junction bases with no gene match: 5. Per germline, CDR1 MNHEY and CDR2 SMNVEV (reference sequence). DNA of the CDR3: TGTGCCAGCAGTCCCGGGACTAGCGAACAAGAGACCCAGTACTTC. This translates into CASSPGTSEQETQYF.

This chain connects TRBV15 to TRBJ1-2, with unresolved D. The V gene's germline CDR1 is LNHNV and CDR2 YYDKDF (reference sequence). The CDR3 runs to 16 residues. The ends were cut back, 0 bases at V and 6 bases at J, with 17 bases in the middle. The DNA of the CDR3 is TGTGCCACCAGCAGAGATAGAGGCCCTTCTAGGAATGGCTACACCTTC. This encodes CATSRDRGPSRNGYTF.